A single sample gave rise to the 11 T cell receptor beta chains below, sequenced in a study of technical replicates of blood from a few donors. The protocol was immunoSEQ multiplex PCR, while the TCRdb copy is restricted to in-frame clones and leaves out a portion. The sample gives approximately 95,000 clones, approximately 96% of which show up once; roughly 0.34% is in the top ten. Sequencing was done on a sample of T cells isolated from PBMCs. The source is a human donor in good health.

The V and J genes are TRBV12-5 and TRBJ2-3; a weak D match, TRBD2 (6 bases). The CDR3 runs 13 residues. CDR1 and CDR2 (germline): LGHNT, FRNRAP. V lost 8 bases, J lost 4 bases, and 13 bases lay in between. The CDR3 bases are TGTGCTAGTTCGGAGGGGCAAGCAGATACGCAGTATTTT. Encoded protein: CASSEGQADTQYF. Looking up the rest from reference TRBV12-5 and TRBJ2-3 gives the full variable domain: DARVTQTPRHKVTEMGQEVTMRCQPILGHNTVFWYRQTMMQGLELLAYFRNRAPLDDSGMPKDRFSAEMPDATLATLKIQPSEPRDSAVYFCASSEGQADTQYFGPGTRLTVL.

V usage is TRBV23-1 and J usage is TRBJ2-7; TRBD1 matches 8 bases. TRBV23-1 is reported as an ORF; its role is uncertain. This CDR3 is built from 11 residues. The trim removed 9 bases at V and 6 bases at J, leaving 4 bases unmatched. CDR3 sequence (DNA): TGCGCCAGGACAGGGGCTAGCGAGCAGTACTTC. This translates into CARTGASEQYF.

The CDR3 nucleotides are TGTGCCAGCAGCCGCACATACGAGCAGTACTTC. Amino acids: CASSRTYEQYF. The V call is TRBV7-2, the J call TRBJ2-7; no firm D call. This CDR3 has 11 amino acids. V lost 5 bases and J 4 bases, leaving 6 bases between the germline ends. Germline V gene sequence: CDR1 SGHTA, CDR2 FQGNSA.

This clone has just one count. The chain links TRBV15 to TRBJ2-7; 8 nucleotides match TRBD2. In germline, CDR1 is LNHNV, CDR2 YYDKDF (reference sequence). The CDR3 runs to 13 residues. With V trimmed by 6 bases and J by 3 bases, 4 bases remained unmatched. Here the CDR3 reads CATRRAGDYEQYF. CDR3 in DNA: TGTGCCACCAGGCGAGCGGGAGACTACGAGCAGTACTTC.

The J gene is TRBJ2-1, the V gene TRBV2; no firm D call. The CDR3 loop spans 13 amino acids. The germline V gene encodes CDR1 SNHLY and CDR2 FYNNEI. Trimming left V 6 bases short and J 0 bases short, with 6 bases between. CDR3 in DNA: TGTGCCAGCAGCCTAAGCTCCTACAATGAGCAGTTCTTC. As protein: CASSLSSYNEQFF.

The chain's CDR3 is CAWSLTGSIYEQYF. The CDR3 nucleotides read TGTGCCTGGAGCTTGACAGGGAGCATTTACGAGCAGTACTTC. This chain connects TRBV30 to TRBJ2-7, with TRBD1 identical over 7 bases. The V segment lost 3 bases and the J segment 4 bases; nucleotides outside the gene matches: 9. Germline V gene data show CDR1 as GTSNPN and CDR2 as SVGIG (reference sequence). The CDR3 has 14 amino acids.

CDR3: CASSEARIDTQYF. CDR3 nucleotides: TGTGCCAGCAGTGAAGCCCGTATAGATACGCAGTATTTT. V and J are TRBV6-1 and TRBJ2-3; D uncertain. Germline values: CDR1 MNHNS, CDR2 SASEGT. Trimming removed 0 bases at V and 5 bases at J, with 6 bases between. The CDR3 covers 13 residues.

The chain uses TRBV28 and TRBJ2-2, with 9 bases aligning to TRBD1. The CDR3 is 15 residues long. V was clipped by 8 bases and J by 7 bases; unmatched bases: 11. Germline V gene lookup returns CDR1 MDHEN and CDR2 SYDVKM. The CDR3 nucleotides are TGTGCCAGCGGGCTCCGGGACAGGGTGGGCGGGGAGCTGTTTTTT. Amino acids: CASGLRDRVGGELFF.

The V and J genes are TRBV5-6 and TRBJ1-5; D ambiguous. Per germline, CDR1 SGHDT and CDR2 YYEEEE. The CDR3 runs 13 residues. Trimming shortened V by 1 base and J by 7 bases, and 9 bases separated the two germline ends. CDR3 region: CASSLNRDQPQHF. CDR3 sequence (DNA): TGTGCCAGCAGCTTGAACAGAGACCAGCCCCAGCATTTT.

This chain links TRBV7-6 with TRBJ2-7; possibly TRBD2 for D (5 bases). CDR3 size: 14 residues. Trimming took 3 bases from V and 0 from J, leaving 9 bases between them. Germline V gene lookup returns CDR1 SGHVS and CDR2 FNYEAQ. The DNA for the CDR3 is TGTGCCAGCAGCTTTGGTACTAGCTCCTACGAGCAGTACTTC. As protein: CASSFGTSSYEQYF.

The rearrangement uses TRBV5-3 and TRBJ2-3; 8 bases are a match to TRBD1. TRBV5-3 is reported as an ORF; its role is uncertain. CDR3 length: 17 amino acids. The V segment lost 1 base and the J segment 6 bases; nucleotides outside the gene matches: 13. In DNA, the CDR3 is TGTGCCAGAAGCTTGCAGAATAGCATCAGGGGGCCGGATACGCAGTATTTT. Translating gives CARSLQNSIRGPDTQYF.